This T cell receptor (beta chain) was sequenced for a study of shared clonotypes between healthy human individuals. Researchers ran the assay at a deep level. The method was immunoSEQ multiplex PCR; TCRdb's version includes in-frame clones alone and lacks a portion of them. Among around 1.1 million clones, around three quarters were seen once, and the ten largest hold about 0.89%. Germline loops: CDR1 SGDLS, CDR2 YYNGEE. The CDR3 is made up of 16 amino acids. The germline V and J ends were trimmed by 4 bases and 0 bases, with 16 bases remaining between them. Sequenced input: memory CD4+ T cells from PBMCs. Subset here: CD45RA-negative fraction. This sequence was found in a man between 18 and 35 years old in good health. Some clones in this sample may be carry-over from other donors' samples. The chain couples TRBV9 to TRBJ1-1; no reliable D call. DNA of the CDR3: TGTGCCAGCAGCCCCCAGGTAGGAGCTATGAACACTGAAGCTTTCTTT. This sequence encodes CASSPQVGAMNTEAFF.